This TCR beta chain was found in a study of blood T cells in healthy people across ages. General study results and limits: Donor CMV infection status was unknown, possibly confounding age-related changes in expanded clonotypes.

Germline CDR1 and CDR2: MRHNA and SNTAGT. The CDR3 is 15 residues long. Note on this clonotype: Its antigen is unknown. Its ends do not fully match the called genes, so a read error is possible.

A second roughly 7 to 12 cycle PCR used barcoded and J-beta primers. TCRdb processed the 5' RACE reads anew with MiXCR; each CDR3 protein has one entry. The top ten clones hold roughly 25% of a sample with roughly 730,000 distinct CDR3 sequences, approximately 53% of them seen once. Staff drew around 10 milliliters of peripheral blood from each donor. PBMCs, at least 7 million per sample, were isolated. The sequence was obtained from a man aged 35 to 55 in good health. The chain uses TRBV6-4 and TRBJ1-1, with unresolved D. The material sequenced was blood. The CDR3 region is CASGDEDIPGAEAFF. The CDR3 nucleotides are TGTGCCAGCGGTGACGAAGACATCCCCGGAGCTGAAGCTTTCTTT.